One sample yielded the 3 T cell receptor beta chains listed below, sequenced in a study of blood T cells in healthy people across ages. The use of a sample-barcoded 5' primer and a J-beta primer mix characterized a second PCR of roughly 7 to 11 cycles. TCRdb independently ran MiXCR on the 5' RACE reads; one entry per CDR3 protein. The sample lists about 1,500,000 distinct CDR3 sequences, roughly 28% occurring once. Sequenced material: blood. The receptors stem from a young woman in good health.

The chain has TRBV24-1 and TRBJ2-1, with 7 positions matching TRBD1. Trimming cost V 4 bases and J 5 bases; bases outside gene matches: 10. CDR3 length: 16 amino acids. Germline loops: CDR1 KGHDR, CDR2 SFDVKD. In DNA form, the CDR3 reads TGTGCCACCAGTGACTCGACAGGGAGACGGGACAATGAGCAGTTCTTC. It translates to CATSDSTGRRDNEQFF.

The CDR3, as DNA: TGTGCCAGGAGGATATCCTTGGACAGGGGGCCGAATGAGCAGTTCTTC. Translated, it gives CARRISLDRGPNEQFF. V gene TRBV28 combines with J gene TRBJ2-1; the match to TRBD1 covers 11 bases. From germline, CDR1 is MDHEN and CDR2 SYDVKM. This CDR3 has 16 residues. The ends lost 9 bases at V and 7 bases at J; junction bases unmatched: 14. The full variable domain, its missing parts supplied by reference TRBV28 and TRBJ2-1, is DVKVTQSSRYLVKRTGEKVFLECVQDMDHENMFWYRQDPGLGLRLIYFSYDVKMKEKGDIPEGYSVSREKKERFSLILESASTNQTSMYLCARRISLDRGPNEQFFGPGTRLTVL.

The V gene is TRBV7-2, the J gene TRBJ2-7; D may match TRBD1 or TRBD2 (7 bases each). The CDR3 is 16 residues long. Trimming pared 5 bases from V and 3 bases from J, leaving 20 bases between. Germline V gene data show CDR1 as SGHTA and CDR2 as FQGNSA. The CDR3 is CASSQQGGGQLYEQYF. CDR3 DNA: TGTGCCAGCAGCCAACAGGGAGGGGGCCAGCTCTACGAGCAGTACTTC.